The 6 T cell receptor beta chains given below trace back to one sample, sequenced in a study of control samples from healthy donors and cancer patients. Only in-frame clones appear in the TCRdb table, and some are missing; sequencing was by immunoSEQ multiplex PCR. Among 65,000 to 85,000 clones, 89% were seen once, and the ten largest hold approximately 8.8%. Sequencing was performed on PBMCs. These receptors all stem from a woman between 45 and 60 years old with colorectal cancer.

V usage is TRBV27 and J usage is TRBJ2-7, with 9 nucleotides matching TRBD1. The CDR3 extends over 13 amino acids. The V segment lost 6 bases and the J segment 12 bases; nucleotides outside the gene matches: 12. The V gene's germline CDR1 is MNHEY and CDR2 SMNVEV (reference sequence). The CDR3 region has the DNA TGTGCCAGCAGCCTTTCCGGGACAGGGACCGCGTACGTC. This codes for CASSLSGTGTAYV.

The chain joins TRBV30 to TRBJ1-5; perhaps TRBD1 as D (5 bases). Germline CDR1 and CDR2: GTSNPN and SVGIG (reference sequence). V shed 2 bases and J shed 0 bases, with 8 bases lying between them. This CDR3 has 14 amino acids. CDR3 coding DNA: TGTGCCTGGAGTCAGGGAGTTAGCAATCAGCCCCAGCATTTT. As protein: CAWSQGVSNQPQHF.

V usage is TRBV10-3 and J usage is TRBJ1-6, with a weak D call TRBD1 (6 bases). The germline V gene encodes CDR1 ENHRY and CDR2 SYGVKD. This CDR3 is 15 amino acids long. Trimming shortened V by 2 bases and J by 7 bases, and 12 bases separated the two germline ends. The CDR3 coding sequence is TGTGCCATCAGTGAGGGTAGGGGGGCAAATTCACCCCTCCACTTT. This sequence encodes CAISEGRGANSPLHF.

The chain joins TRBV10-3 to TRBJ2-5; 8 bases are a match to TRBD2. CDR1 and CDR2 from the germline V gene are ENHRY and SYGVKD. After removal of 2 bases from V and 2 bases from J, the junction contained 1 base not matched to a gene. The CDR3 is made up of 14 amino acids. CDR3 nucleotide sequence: TGTGCCATCAGTGAGCGGGGGGGACAAGAGACCCAGTACTTC. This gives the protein CAISERGGQETQYF.

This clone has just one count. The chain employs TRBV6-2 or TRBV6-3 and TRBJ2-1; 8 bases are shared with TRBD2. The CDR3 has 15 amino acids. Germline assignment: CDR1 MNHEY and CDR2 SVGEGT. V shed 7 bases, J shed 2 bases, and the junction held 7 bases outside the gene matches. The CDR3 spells CASNPSGGPYNEQFF. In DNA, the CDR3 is TGTGCCAGCAACCCGAGCGGGGGCCCCTACAATGAGCAGTTCTTC.

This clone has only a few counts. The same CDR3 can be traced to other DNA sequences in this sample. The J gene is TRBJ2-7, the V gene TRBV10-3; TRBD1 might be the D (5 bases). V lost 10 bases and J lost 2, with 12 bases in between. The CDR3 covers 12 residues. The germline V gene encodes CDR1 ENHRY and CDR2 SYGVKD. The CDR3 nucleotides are TGTGCCACCCAGGACACAACCTACGAGCAGTACGTC. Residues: CATQDTTYEQYV.